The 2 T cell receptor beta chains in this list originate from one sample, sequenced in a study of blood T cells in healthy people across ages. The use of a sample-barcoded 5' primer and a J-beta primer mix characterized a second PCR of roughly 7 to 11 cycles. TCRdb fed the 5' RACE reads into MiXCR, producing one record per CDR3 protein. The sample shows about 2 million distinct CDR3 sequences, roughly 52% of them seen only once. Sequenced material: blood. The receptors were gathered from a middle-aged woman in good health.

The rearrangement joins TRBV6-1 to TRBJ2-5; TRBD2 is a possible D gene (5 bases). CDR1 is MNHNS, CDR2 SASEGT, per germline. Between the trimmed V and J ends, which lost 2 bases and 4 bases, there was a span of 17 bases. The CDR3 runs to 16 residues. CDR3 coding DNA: TGTGCCAGCAGTGAATGGGTGGGAGAGTCGCGAGAGACCCAGTACTTC. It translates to CASSEWVGESRETQYF.

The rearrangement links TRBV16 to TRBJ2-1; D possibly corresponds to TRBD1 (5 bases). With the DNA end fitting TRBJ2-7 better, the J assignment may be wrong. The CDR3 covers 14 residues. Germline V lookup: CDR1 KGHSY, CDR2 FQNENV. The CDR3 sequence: CASSQSGRGDEQYF. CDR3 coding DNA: TGTGCCAGCAGCCAATCGGGAAGGGGTGACGAGCAGTACTTC.